The 22 T cell receptor beta chains below were found in one sample sequenced in a study of blood T cell repertoires in COVID-19. The assay was immunoSEQ multiplex PCR, and TCRdb's table has in-frame clones only and misses some. This sample yields approximately 280,000 clones, of which 85% are seen a single time; about 2.7% belongs to the top ten. The specimen was PBMCs or T cells enriched from blood (not recorded which). These receptor sequences come from a woman aged 50 to 60 who had recovered from COVID-19.

This chain links TRBV28 with TRBJ1-2, with TRBD1 identical over 7 bases. The CDR3 is made up of 14 amino acids. Germline CDR1 reads MDHEN; CDR2 reads SYDVKM. V was pared by 6 bases and J by 1 base, with 5 bases of the junction left unmatched. CDR3 in amino acids: CASREGAINYGYTF. CDR3 in DNA: TGTGCCAGCAGAGAGGGGGCTATTAACTATGGCTACACCTTC.

The chain links TRBV25-1 to TRBJ1-5, with 8 bases matching TRBD1. Germline V gene lookup returns CDR1 MGHDK and CDR2 SYGVNS. V was clipped by 4 bases and J by 0 bases; unmatched bases: 5. The CDR3 consists of 16 residues. CDR3: CASSGTGQGSNQPQHF. In nucleotides, the CDR3 is TGTGCCAGCAGTGGTACTGGACAGGGTAGCAATCAGCCCCAGCATTTT.

The chain employs TRBV27 and TRBJ1-3; D gene unclear. V lost 2 bases and J 0 bases, leaving 5 bases between the germline ends. Germline loops: CDR1 MNHEY, CDR2 SMNVEV (reference sequence). This CDR3 spans 14 amino acids. CDR3 loop: CASSLHSSGNTIYF. CDR3 DNA: TGTGCCAGCAGTTTACATAGCTCTGGAAACACCATATATTTT.

The chain links TRBV12-3 or TRBV12-4 to TRBJ1-1; TRBD1 is a possible D gene (5 bases). V lost 4 bases and J lost 11, with 11 bases in between. The CDR3 is 11 amino acids. The CDR3 nucleotides are TGTGCCAGCAGTTCGCGGACACTTGCTTTCTTT. It encodes CASSSRTLAFF.

The chain links TRBV10-1 to TRBJ1-4; a weak D match, TRBD1 (6 bases). The germline V and J ends were trimmed by 4 bases and 4 bases, with 19 bases remaining between them. The germline V gene has CDR1 WNHNN and CDR2 SYGVQD (reference sequence). The CDR3 totals 17 residues. DNA for the CDR3: TGCGCCAGCAGTGTCCCCCCACACAGGGACGTTAATGAAAAACTGTTTTTT. Its translation: CASSVPPHRDVNEKLFF.

V gene TRBV5-4 combines with J gene TRBJ2-1; 8 nucleotides line up with TRBD1. Germline V CDR1 and CDR2: SGHNT, YYREEE (reference sequence). The junction had 14 bases not matched to a gene; V was cut back by 4 bases and J by 5 bases. The length of the CDR3 is 17 residues. CDR3 in amino acids: CASSGRAGTGPHNEQFF. The CDR3 bases are TGTGCCAGCAGCGGGAGAGCCGGGACAGGTCCCCACAATGAGCAGTTCTTC. Complete variable domain (other parts from reference TRBV5-4 and TRBJ2-1): ETGVTQSPTHLIKTRGQQVTLRCSSQSGHNTVSWYQQALGQGPQFIFQYYREEENGRGNFPPRFSGLQFPNYSSELNVNALELDDSALYLCASSGRAGTGPHNEQFFGPGTRLTVL.

The chain carries TRBV19 and TRBJ1-5; 7 bases fit TRBD1. In germline, CDR1 is LNHDA, CDR2 SQIVND (reference sequence). This CDR3 comprises 14 residues. The J segment lost 1 base and the V segment lost 7 bases, leaving 4 bases of the junction unmatched. The CDR3 sequence is CASTDRASNQPQHF. The DNA of the CDR3 is TGTGCCAGTACCGACAGGGCGAGCAATCAGCCCCAGCATTTT.

The chain joins TRBV5-4 to TRBJ2-1, with D possibly matching TRBD1 (5 bases). The CDR3 has 18 residues. The ends were cut back, 0 bases at V and 2 bases at J, with 18 bases in the middle. Germline V gene data show CDR1 as SGHNT and CDR2 as YYREEE (reference sequence). CDR3 in DNA: TGTGCCAGCAGCTTGGGGGGCGGCATAATACTGGCCTACAATGAGCAGTTCTTC. This translates into CASSLGGGIILAYNEQFF.

V gene TRBV7-3 combines with J gene TRBJ2-2, with a possible D match to TRBD2 (6 bases). V was clipped by 2 bases and J by 1 base, with 11 bases between them. Germline loops: CDR1 SGHTA, CDR2 FQGTGA. CDR3 length equals 16 residues. DNA of the CDR3: TGTGCCAGCAGCTTAGAACCAGCGGGGAACACCGGGGAGCTGTTTTTT. Translated, it gives CASSLEPAGNTGELFF. Complete variable domain (other parts from reference TRBV7-3 and TRBJ2-2): GAGVSQTPSNKVTEKGKYVELRCDPISGHTALYWYRQSLGQGPEFLIYFQGTGAADDSGLPNDRFFAVRPEGSVSTLKIQRTERGDSAVYLCASSLEPAGNTGELFFGEGSRLTVL.

The chain combines TRBV5-5 with TRBJ2-7, with 11 bases identical to TRBD2. The CDR3 spans 15 residues. The V gene's germline CDR1 is SGHKS and CDR2 YYEKEE (reference sequence). The trim removed 0 bases at V and 2 bases at J, leaving 1 base unmatched. This chain's CDR3 is CASSLELAGAYEQYF. CDR3 in DNA: TGTGCCAGCAGCTTGGAACTAGCGGGAGCCTACGAGCAGTACTTC.

This clone was counted a single time. V gene TRBV5-4 combines with J gene TRBJ1-2; D gene unclear. Per the germline V gene, CDR1 is SGHNT and CDR2 is YYREEE (reference sequence). V was clipped by 3 bases and J by 0 bases, with 12 bases between them. The CDR3 extends over 15 amino acids. CDR3 in DNA: TGTGCCAGCAGCTCCCCTCGGGAAGCTAACTATGGCTACACCTTC. Translation gives CASSSPREANYGYTF.

This rearrangement joins TRBV27 to TRBJ1-2; tentative D call: TRBD1 (6 bases). The CDR3 is made up of 14 amino acids. Per germline, CDR1 MNHEY and CDR2 SMNVEV (reference sequence). Trimming left V 0 bases short and J 7 bases short, with 12 bases between. CDR3: CASSLSPGVGGYTF. As DNA, the CDR3 is TGTGCCAGCAGTTTATCCCCAGGGGTGGGTGGCTACACCTTC.

The V gene is TRBV30, the J gene TRBJ1-4; a weak D match, TRBD1 (6 bases). Trimming removed 6 bases at V and 5 bases at J, with 10 bases between. The CDR3 covers 12 residues. Germline-derived CDR1 and CDR2 are GTSNPN and SVGIG (reference sequence). Written as DNA, the CDR3 is TGTGCCTGCCAGGGGCTCAATGAAAAACTGTTTTTT. The encoded protein is CACQGLNEKLFF.

The gene calls are TRBV28 and TRBJ1-2; 7 bases are a match to TRBD1. This CDR3 spans 12 amino acids. V trimming: 7 bases; J trimming: 7 bases; junction bases outside the gene matches: 6. Germline V gene sequence: CDR1 MDHEN, CDR2 SYDVKM. This CDR3 reads CASIGTDFGYTF. For the CDR3, the DNA is TGTGCCAGCATCGGGACAGACTTTGGCTACACCTTC.

In its sample, this clone was seen once. This chain links TRBV3-1 (or the pseudogene TRBV3-2) with TRBJ2-5, with TRBD2 matching over 10 bases. Germline V lookup: CDR1 LGHDT, CDR2 YNNKEL (reference sequence). There are 16 residues in the CDR3. Trimming removed 4 bases from V and 1 base from J; junction bases left unmatched: 6. This chain's CDR3 is CASSPGTSAGQETQYF. In DNA, the CDR3 is TGTGCCAGCAGCCCAGGGACTAGCGCTGGCCAAGAGACCCAGTACTTC.

V gene TRBV5-1 combines with J gene TRBJ2-1; 12 nucleotides align to TRBD2. J lost 2 bases, V lost 1 base, and 1 base had no gene match. The CDR3 sequence is 16 residues long. Germline-derived CDR1 and CDR2 are SGHRS and YFSETQ. CDR3 residues: CASSLTSGGTYNEQFF. The CDR3, as DNA: TGCGCCAGCAGCTTGACTAGCGGGGGGACCTACAATGAGCAGTTCTTC.

This clone was observed a single time. The chain combines TRBV7-9 with TRBJ1-3, with D hard to call. Germline CDR1 and CDR2: SEHNR and FQNEAQ (reference sequence). V gave up 0 bases and J gave up 0 bases, with 18 bases separating them. CDR3 size: 19 residues. The CDR3 region has the DNA TGTGCCAGCAGCTTAGCGCGGCTCCTGAGGGAGAGCTCTGGAAACACCATATATTTT. This sequence encodes CASSLARLLRESSGNTIYF.

The rearrangement links TRBV24-1 to TRBJ2-5; D not resolved. V dropped 3 bases and J dropped 5 bases, with 12 bases sitting between them. Germline V gene data show CDR1 as KGHDR and CDR2 as SFDVKD. The CDR3 is made up of 14 amino acids. Here the CDR3 DNA reads TGTGCCACCAGTGATGTTCCCCCCTCGGAGACCCAGTACTTC. Translating gives CATSDVPPSETQYF.

The V gene is TRBV9, the J gene TRBJ1-2, with 7 nucleotides matching TRBD1. Trimming at V came to 3 bases and at J to 7 bases, leaving 12 bases not matched to a gene. From germline, CDR1 is SGDLS and CDR2 YYNGEE. The CDR3 is 15 residues long. The CDR3 bases are TGTGCCAGCAGCGCCCAGACAGGGAACGGTATTGGCTACACCTTC. The encoded protein is CASSAQTGNGIGYTF.

CDR3 DNA sequence: TGTGCCAGCAGCCCATCGAACACCGGGGAGCTGTTTTTT. The encoded protein is CASSPSNTGELFF. The chain employs TRBV11-2 and TRBJ2-2; D uncertain. The CDR3 extends over 13 amino acids. The ends were cut back, 5 bases at V and 0 bases at J, with 4 bases in the middle. Germline V CDR1 and CDR2: SGHAT, FQNNGV.

The J gene is TRBJ2-7, the V gene TRBV5-1; 8 nucleotides agree with TRBD1. The CDR3 has 15 residues. From germline, CDR1 is SGHRS and CDR2 YFSETQ. V dropped 6 bases and J dropped 3; count of bases not matched to a gene: 11. CDR3 DNA sequence: TGCGCCAGCAACCCAGACGGGACAGGAAGCTACGAGCAGTACTTC. Encoded protein: CASNPDGTGSYEQYF.

The chain carries TRBV25-1 and TRBJ1-6; D might be TRBD1 (5 bases). The V end was cut by 6 bases, the J end by 9 bases, with 12 bases between. The CDR3 consists of 13 residues. Germline values: CDR1 MGHDK, CDR2 SYGVNS. The CDR3 here is CASRQDTVSPLHF. The CDR3 coding sequence is TGTGCCAGCAGACAGGACACTGTTTCACCCCTCCACTTT.